A single sample is the source of the 3 T cell receptor beta chains below, sequenced in a study of CD8 T cells in Susac syndrome (dated by TCRdb to the late 2010s). Library creation used the immunoSEQ multiplex PCR assay. RNA was extracted using the RNeasy kit, and roughly 0.45 to 1 ug of the RNA was reverse transcribed with random hexamers. The public reads were quality trimmed at Q25 with fastp and then assembled into clones with MiXCR by TCRdb, keeping productive beta chains. Every distinct CDR3 protein forms one entry, paired with its most common genes and DNA. This sample comprises some 260,000 distinct CDR3 sequences, around 83% of them detected only once. The top ten hold over 0.095% of the sample. The source material was CD8+ T cells from PBMCs. The receptors shown here come from a human donor with multiple sclerosis.

The V and J genes are TRBV9 and TRBJ2-7; no definite D call. Trimming left V 0 bases short and J 2 bases short, with 9 bases between. The CDR3 contains 14 residues. Germline V gene sequence: CDR1 SGDLS, CDR2 YYNGEE. The CDR3 DNA reads as TGTGCCAGCAGCGTAGGGGGTTCCCCCTACGAGCAGTACTTC. This codes for CASSVGGSPYEQYF.

The V gene is TRBV5-1, the J gene TRBJ2-1; TRBD2 matches at 9 bases. The CDR3 length is 18 residues. CDR1 is SGHRS and CDR2 is YFSETQ in the germline V gene. V dropped 0 bases and J dropped 1; count of bases not matched to a gene: 8. This CDR3 is CASSLAGSGRRSYNEQFF. CDR3 bases: TGCGCCAGCAGCTTGGCGGGTAGCGGGAGAAGGTCCTACAATGAGCAGTTCTTC.

V and J are TRBV6-5 and TRBJ2-2; D is ambiguous. This CDR3 comprises 17 residues. V lost 4 bases, J lost 5 bases, and 20 bases lay in between. Germline V gene sequence: CDR1 MNHEY, CDR2 SVGAGI. The CDR3 sequence: CASSWSGGRRETGELFF. The CDR3 DNA reads TGTGCCAGCAGTTGGTCCGGTGGCAGGAGAGAGACCGGGGAGCTGTTTTTT.